This TCR beta chain was sequenced in a study of blood T cell repertoires in COVID-19. This clone was seen once. The CDR3 contains 13 residues. V lost 4 bases, J lost 4 bases, and 3 bases stayed unmatched. Germline CDR1 and CDR2: SGHDN and FVKESK. TCRdb's table, derived via immunoSEQ multiplex PCR, lists solely in-frame clones and lacks some. Here the sample spans some 290,000 clones, approximately 87% being singletons. The genes are TRBV14 and TRBJ1-2; TRBD1 aligns across 7 bases. This receptor was obtained from a man in his 60s who had recovered from COVID-19. The sample comprised peripheral blood. The DNA for the CDR3 is TGTGCCAGCAGCCGTCGGGACAGCTATGGCTACACCTTC. It is translated as CASSRRDSYGYTF.